This T cell receptor (beta chain) derives from a study of T cells after yellow fever vaccination. About the research overall: Preparing low-cell-number fractions relied on SMART-Seq v4 Ultra Low Input. Study findings and constraints: Abundant clonotypes from the bulk population could have been carried over as contaminants into FACS-sorted repertoires. Once the booster was given, most primary-vaccination clones reappeared, at about 97% for CD4 and more than 85% for CD8.

As regards this clonotype: The antigen is unknown.

MiXCR was run by TCRdb on the 5' RACE reads, yielding one entry per CDR3 protein. The table includes around 530,000 distinct CDR3 sequences, roughly a sixth detected once. CDR1 is SGHVS and CDR2 is FNYEAQ in the germline V gene. CDR3 length: 15 amino acids. Trimming left V 5 bases short and J 5 bases short, with 18 bases between. Here the sequenced sample was PBMCs, taken about 5 days after the first yellow fever vaccination. This TCR came from a man aged 18 to 29 who received the YFV17D yellow fever vaccine. The rearrangement uses TRBV7-6 and TRBJ2-5; tentatively, D is TRBD1 or TRBD2 (6 bases each). Here the CDR3 reads CASSHRGGPGETQYF. The CDR3 DNA reads TGTGCCAGCAGCCACCGAGGGGGGCCGGGGGAGACCCAGTACTTC.